This T cell receptor (beta chain) was captured in a study of blood T cell repertoires in COVID-19. About the research overall: PBMCs, B-cell-depleted T cells, or T cells were the source of the cDNA or gDNA that made up the material.

Authors' analysis steps: Cell counts per sample came from amplifying reference gene primers. Sequencing used immunoSEQ multiplex PCR; TCRdb keeps in-frame clones, though not all of them. That table gives V, J and clone size, and the DNA gave D and trimming. The sample carries around 150,000 clones, 65% to 80% recorded once. The CDR3 sequence is 15 residues long. The germline CDR1 and CDR2 sequences are SQVTM and ANQGSEA. V lost 4 bases and J 2 bases, leaving 16 bases between the germline ends. The sequence was obtained from a man aged 45-65 years with acute or convalescent COVID-19. This chain links TRBV29-1 with TRBJ2-3; no firm D call. Sequencing input: peripheral blood. CDR3 region: CSVAPSGSHTDTQYF. CDR3 DNA sequence: TGCAGCGTTGCTCCTTCCGGGTCCCACACAGATACGCAGTATTTT.